The 8 T cell receptor beta chains below were found in one sample sequenced in a study of T cell changes during pregnancy in multiple sclerosis. Assay: immunoSEQ multiplex PCR; the TCRdb copy retains only in-frame clones and omits some. The sample gives tens of thousands of clones, more than 90% of which show up once; about 0.36% is in the top ten. The source material was CD4+ T cells from peripheral blood mononuclear cells, sampled before pregnancy. All receptors come from a female donor with multiple sclerosis, enrolled in a pregnancy study.

This chain links TRBV4-3 with TRBJ1-5; 8 bases are shared with TRBD1. The trim removed 0 bases at V and 6 bases at J, leaving 4 bases unmatched. The CDR3 runs 15 residues. Germline lookup yields CDR1 LGHNA and CDR2 YSLEER. The CDR3 DNA reads TGCGCCAGCAGCCAAGATCGCAGGGGGCGTCAGCCCCAGCATTTT. This codes for CASSQDRRGRQPQHF.

The chain uses TRBV6-5 and TRBJ1-2, with 7 bases fitting TRBD1. The CDR3 totals 14 residues. The germline V gene encodes CDR1 MNHEY and CDR2 SVGAGI. J lost 1 base, V lost 5 bases, and 4 bases had no gene match. CDR3 sequence reads: CASSLTGINYGYTF. For the CDR3, the DNA is TGTGCCAGCAGTCTGACAGGGATTAACTATGGCTACACCTTC.

V is TRBV7-8 and J is TRBJ2-4; possibly TRBD1 for D (6 bases). This CDR3 contains 14 residues. Looked up from germline, CDR1 is SGHVS and CDR2 is FQNEAQ. Trimming removed 5 bases at V and 9 bases at J, with 17 bases between. The chain's CDR3 is CASSQQGPVSIQYF. CDR3 DNA sequence: TGTGCCAGCAGCCAACAGGGTCCGGTTAGCATTCAGTACTTC.

The chain links TRBV6-5 to TRBJ1-1, with D hard to call. V lost 7 bases to trimming and J lost 1 base, with 10 bases between them. The CDR3 sequence is 13 residues long. The V gene's germline CDR1 is MNHEY and CDR2 SVGAGI. This CDR3 is CASISPENTEAFF. CDR3 nucleotide sequence: TGTGCCAGCATCTCTCCAGAGAACACTGAAGCTTTCTTT.

Only a few counts were recorded for this clone. The chain recombines TRBV30 with TRBJ1-4; 8 bases map to TRBD1. The CDR3 has 17 residues. Trimming removed 3 bases from V and 3 bases from J; junction bases left unmatched: 12. Germline V gene sequence: CDR1 GTSNPN, CDR2 SVGIG (reference sequence). The CDR3 DNA sequence: TGTGCCTGGAGAGAAGACCCCAGGGGGCGGGCTAATGAAAAACTGTTTTTT. Its protein is CAWREDPRGRANEKLFF. Variable domain in full (rest from reference TRBV30 and TRBJ1-4): SQTIHQWPATLVQPVGSPLSLECTVEGTSNPNLYWYRQAAGRGLQLLFYSVGIGQISSEVPQNLSASRPQDRQFILSSKKLLLSDSGFYLCAWREDPRGRANEKLFFGSGTQLSVL.

The chain links TRBV30 to TRBJ1-2; D not certain. The CDR3 runs 12 residues. Germline CDR1 reads GTSNPN; CDR2 reads SVGIG (reference sequence). Trimming stripped 1 base from V and 2 bases from J, with 5 bases between. CDR3 protein: CAWSAGNYGYTF. CDR3 bases: TGTGCCTGGAGTGCCGGGAACTATGGCTACACCTTC.

The chain links TRBV4-1 to TRBJ1-1; 7 nucleotides agree with TRBD1. V lost 1 base to trimming and J lost 2 bases; unmatched junction nucleotides: 4. This CDR3 contains 15 residues. The germline gives CDR1 MGHRA, CDR2 YSYEKL. CDR3: CASSQAGTANTEAFF. DNA of the CDR3: TGCGCCAGCAGCCAAGCGGGGACAGCTAACACTGAAGCTTTCTTT.

The CDR3 sequence is CASSMQGYNEQFF. CDR3 DNA sequence: TGTGCCAGTAGTATGCAGGGGTACAATGAGCAGTTCTTC. The chain recombines TRBV19 with TRBJ2-1, with D possibly TRBD1 on 6 matching bases. The V end was cut by 3 bases, the J end by 4 bases, with 7 bases between. Germline lookup yields CDR1 LNHDA and CDR2 SQIVND (reference sequence). The CDR3 loop spans 13 amino acids.